The 10 T cell receptor beta chains in this list originate from one sample, sequenced in a study of T cell repertoires in cytomegalovirus infection. MiXCR was run by TCRdb on the reads, yielding one entry per CDR3 protein. This table holds around 530,000 distinct CDR3 sequences, 26% found once. Sequencing used PBMCs. The source is a human donor in good health (CMV status not recorded). Some clones in this sample may be carry-over from other donors' samples.

V and J are TRBV11-2 and TRBJ2-1; 8 bases match TRBD2. V was clipped by 1 base and J by 6 bases; unmatched bases: 14. The germline gives CDR1 SGHAT, CDR2 FQNNGV. This CDR3 region has 18 residues. CDR3 residues: CASSLGRLAMGHLNEQFF. CDR3 sequence (DNA): TGTGCCAGCAGCTTAGGCCGACTAGCGATGGGACATCTCAATGAGCAGTTCTTC.

This clonotype was observed many times. The chain has TRBV7-9 and TRBJ2-2, with a tentative D call TRBD1 (5 bases). The CDR3 length is 15 residues. Germline lookup yields CDR1 SEHNR and CDR2 FQNEAQ (reference sequence). V was cut by 4 bases and J by 0 bases, with 9 bases left in between. CDR3 in amino acids: CASSWGRSNTGELFF. CDR3 sequence (DNA): TGTGCCAGCAGCTGGGGCCGCTCGAACACCGGGGAGCTGTTTTTT.

This rearrangement joins TRBV12-3 or TRBV12-4 to TRBJ1-3; D unresolved. Between the trimmed V and J ends, which lost 3 bases and 4 bases, there was a span of 10 bases. The CDR3 has 14 residues. The CDR3: CASSFLRRGNTIYF. The CDR3 DNA sequence: TGTGCCAGCAGTTTTCTAAGACGGGGAAACACCATATATTTT.

The CDR3 region is CATSRERREDYEQYF. CDR3 DNA: TGTGCCACCAGCAGAGAGAGGCGGGAGGACTACGAGCAGTACTTC. This chain uses TRBV15 with TRBJ2-7; 8 bases fit TRBD2. The CDR3 length is 15 residues. CDR1 is LNHNV, CDR2 YYDKDF, per germline (reference sequence). V was clipped by 0 bases and J by 3 bases; unmatched bases: 4.

This clonotype turned up a few times. The chain employs TRBV7-2 and TRBJ2-1, with 16 nucleotides matching TRBD2. After removal of 4 bases from V and 12 bases from J, the junction contained 12 bases not matched to a gene. The germline V gene encodes CDR1 SGHTA and CDR2 FQGNSA. CDR3 length: 17 residues. The CDR3 DNA is TGTGCCAGCAGCTCGCCGACCGGGACTAGCGGGAGGGCCCTGCAGTTCTTC. Residues: CASSSPTGTSGRALQFF.

This clonotype has a handful of counts. V usage is TRBV28 and J usage is TRBJ2-7, with a possible D match to TRBD2 (5 bases). Germline V CDR1 and CDR2: MDHEN, SYDVKM. Deletions cut 9 bases from V and 4 bases from J, with 19 bases between. The CDR3 loop spans 14 amino acids. CDR3 nucleotide sequence: TGTGCCAGTGACCGGGAAGCTAATTCTTACGAGCAGTACTTC. It codes for CASDREANSYEQYF.

In DNA, the CDR3 is TGTGCCAGCTCACCGGGTTGGAATGAAAAACTGTTTTTT. Translated, it gives CASSPGWNEKLFF. The chain employs TRBV18 and TRBJ1-4; D remains ambiguous. This CDR3 is built from 13 residues. Germline V CDR1 and CDR2: KGHSH, LQKENI. Trimming stripped 3 bases from V and 5 bases from J, with 7 bases between.

This clonotype came up a few times. The chain is built from TRBV2 and TRBJ2-3; D is uncertain. V was shortened by 10 bases and J by 6 bases, with 20 bases between the two germline ends. CDR1 is SNHLY and CDR2 is FYNNEI in the germline V gene. The CDR3 has 14 amino acids. CDR3 sequence reads: CATQTPEWPDTQYF. CDR3 DNA: TGTGCCACTCAAACTCCGGAGTGGCCGGATACGCAGTATTTT.

J is TRBJ2-3 and V is TRBV6-2 or TRBV6-3, with D perhaps TRBD2 (6 bases). This CDR3 is 16 amino acids long. Germline lookup yields CDR1 MNHEY and CDR2 SVGEGT. V lost 0 bases and J 2 bases, leaving 12 bases between the germline ends. CDR3 sequence (DNA): TGTGCCAGCAGTTACTCGAGGAGGGCCGCCACAGATACGCAGTATTTT. Translating it yields CASSYSRRAATDTQYF.

The rearrangement joins TRBV12-3 or TRBV12-4 to TRBJ2-6; possibly TRBD1 for D (6 bases). V was clipped by 7 bases and J by 0 bases, with 7 bases between them. The CDR3 runs 14 residues. The CDR3 here is CASKQGSGANVLTF. In DNA, the CDR3 is TGTGCCAGCAAACAGGGCTCTGGGGCCAACGTCCTGACTTTC.